This TCR beta chain originates from a study of blood T cell repertoires in COVID-19. Across the whole study: The United States, Italy and Spain provided the acute and convalescent COVID-19 samples. PBMCs, B-cell-depleted T cells, or T cells provided the cDNA or gDNA that made up the material.

With 4 bases clipped from V and 7 bases from J, the junction kept 12 bases outside the gene matches. Germline CDR1 is MNHEY and CDR2 is SMNVEV (reference sequence). CDR3 length equals 15 residues. Per the original data handling: The authors estimated nucleated cell counts from reference gene primer amplification. TCRdb's copy holds only in-frame clones and misses some; the assay was immunoSEQ multiplex PCR. V, J and clone size are taken as reported in that table, and D and trimming were inferred from the DNA itself. This table has 200,000 to 250,000 clones, 85% to 90% appearing once. Sequencing used peripheral blood. This clonotype was obtained from a man at least 80 years old with acute or convalescent COVID-19. The chain has TRBV27 and TRBJ2-7, with 8 bases lining up with TRBD2. CDR3 protein: CASSSAGTRVGEQYF. The CDR3, as DNA: TGTGCCAGCAGTTCCGCCGGGACTAGGGTGGGGGAGCAGTACTTC.